The TCR beta chain described here comes from a study of T cell changes during pregnancy in multiple sclerosis. The CDR3 has 17 amino acids. Germline assignment: CDR1 MNHEY and CDR2 SMNVEV (reference sequence). V was trimmed by 6 bases and J by 1 base, leaving 21 bases between them. Here immunoSEQ multiplex PCR was the method, and the copy in TCRdb shows in-frame clones only, minus some. This table has roughly 93,000 clones, 91% appearing once. This TCR came from a female donor with multiple sclerosis, enrolled in a pregnancy study. This sample comprised peripheral blood, obtained before pregnancy. J is TRBJ1-1 and V is TRBV27; D is possibly TRBD1 (6 bases). The CDR3 DNA reads as TGTGCCAGCAGGCAATATGTCAAACCGGGACAGAACACTGAAGCTTTCTTT. Translated, it gives CASRQYVKPGQNTEAFF.